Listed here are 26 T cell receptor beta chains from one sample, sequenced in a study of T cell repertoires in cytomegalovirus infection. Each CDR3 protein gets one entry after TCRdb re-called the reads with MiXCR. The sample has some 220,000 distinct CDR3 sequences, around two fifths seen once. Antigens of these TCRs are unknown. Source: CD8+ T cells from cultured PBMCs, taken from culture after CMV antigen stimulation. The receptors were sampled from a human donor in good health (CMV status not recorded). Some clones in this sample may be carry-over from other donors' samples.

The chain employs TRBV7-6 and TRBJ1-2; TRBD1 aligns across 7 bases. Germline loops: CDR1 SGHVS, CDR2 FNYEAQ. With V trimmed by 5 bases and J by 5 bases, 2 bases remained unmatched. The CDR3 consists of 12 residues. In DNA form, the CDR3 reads TGTGCCAGCAGCACAGGGGAATATGGCTACACCTTC. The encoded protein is CASSTGEYGYTF.

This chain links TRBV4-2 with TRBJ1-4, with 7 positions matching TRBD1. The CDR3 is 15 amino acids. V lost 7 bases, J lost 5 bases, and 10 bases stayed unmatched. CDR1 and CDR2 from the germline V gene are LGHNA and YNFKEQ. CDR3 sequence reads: CASTGWTGSNEKLFF. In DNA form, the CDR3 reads TGTGCCAGCACAGGGTGGACAGGCTCGAATGAAAAACTGTTTTTT.

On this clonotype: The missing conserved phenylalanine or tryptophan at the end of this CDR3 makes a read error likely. In DNA, the CDR3 is TGTGCCAGCAGCCACGGGACGATCGGGCAAGAGACCCAGTACTTA. Its translation: CASSHGTIGQETQYL. This chain connects TRBV7-2 to TRBJ2-5; D tentatively reads TRBD1 or TRBD2 (5 bases each). This CDR3 is 15 amino acids long. Germline V gene data show CDR1 as SGHTA and CDR2 as FQGNSA. V lost 5 bases, J lost 2 bases, and 15 bases lay in between.

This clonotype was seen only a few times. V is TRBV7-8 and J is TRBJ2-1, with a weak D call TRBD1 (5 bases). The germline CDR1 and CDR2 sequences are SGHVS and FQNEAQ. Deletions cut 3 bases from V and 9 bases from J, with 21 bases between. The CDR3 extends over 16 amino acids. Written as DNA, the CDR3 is TGTGCCAGCAGCTTTCGCAGGGAACTAACGACGGGTGAGCAGTTCTTC. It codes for CASSFRRELTTGEQFF.

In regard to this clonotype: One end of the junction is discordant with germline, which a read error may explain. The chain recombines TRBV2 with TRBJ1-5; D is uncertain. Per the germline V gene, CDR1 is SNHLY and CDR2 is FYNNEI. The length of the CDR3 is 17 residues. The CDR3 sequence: CASSVRELRIGNQPKHF. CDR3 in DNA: TGTGCCAGCAGTGTAAGGGAGTTACGGATAGGAAATCAGCCCAAGCATTTT.

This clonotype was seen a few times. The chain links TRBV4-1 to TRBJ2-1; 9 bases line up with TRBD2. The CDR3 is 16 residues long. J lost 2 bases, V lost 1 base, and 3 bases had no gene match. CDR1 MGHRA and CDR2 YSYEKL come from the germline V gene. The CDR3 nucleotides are TGCGCCAGCAGCCAAGGGGGACTAGCAGCCTACAATGAGCAGTTCTTC. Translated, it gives CASSQGGLAAYNEQFF.

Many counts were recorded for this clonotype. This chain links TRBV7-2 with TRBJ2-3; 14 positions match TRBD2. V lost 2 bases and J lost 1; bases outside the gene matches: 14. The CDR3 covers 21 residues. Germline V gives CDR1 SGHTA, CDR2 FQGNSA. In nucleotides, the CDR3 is TGTGCCAGCAGCTTACTCCTGACTAGCGGGAGGGGTGAACGTGGCACAGATACGCAGTATTTT. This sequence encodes CASSLLLTSGRGERGTDTQYF. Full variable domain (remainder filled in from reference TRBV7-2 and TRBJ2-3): GAGVSQSPSNKVTEKGKDVELRCDPISGHTALYWYRQSLGQGLEFLIYFQGNSAPDKSGLPSDRFSAERTGGSVSTLTIQRTQQEDSAVYLCASSLLLTSGRGERGTDTQYFGPGTRLTVL.

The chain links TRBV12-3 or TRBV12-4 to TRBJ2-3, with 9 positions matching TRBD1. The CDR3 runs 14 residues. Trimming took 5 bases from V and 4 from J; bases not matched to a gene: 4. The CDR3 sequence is CASSPGTGPDTQYF. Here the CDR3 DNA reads TGTGCCAGCAGTCCCGGGACAGGGCCAGATACGCAGTATTTT.

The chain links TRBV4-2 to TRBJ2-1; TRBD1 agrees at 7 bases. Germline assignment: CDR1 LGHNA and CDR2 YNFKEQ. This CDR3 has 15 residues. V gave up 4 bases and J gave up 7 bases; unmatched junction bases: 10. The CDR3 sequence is CASSPEKGQMNEQFF. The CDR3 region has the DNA TGTGCCAGCAGCCCCGAAAAGGGACAGATGAATGAGCAGTTCTTC.

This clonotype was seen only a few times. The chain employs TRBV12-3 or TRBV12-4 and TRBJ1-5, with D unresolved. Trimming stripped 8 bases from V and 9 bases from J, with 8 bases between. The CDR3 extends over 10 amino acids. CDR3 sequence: CASGLVPQHF. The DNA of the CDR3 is TGTGCCAGCGGCCTTGTGCCCCAGCATTTT.

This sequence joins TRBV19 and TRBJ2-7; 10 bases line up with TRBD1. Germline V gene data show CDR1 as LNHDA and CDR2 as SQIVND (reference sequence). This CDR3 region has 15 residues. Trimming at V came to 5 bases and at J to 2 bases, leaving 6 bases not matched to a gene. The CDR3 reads CASSLRDRGAYEQYF. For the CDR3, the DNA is TGTGCCAGTAGTTTAAGGGACAGGGGAGCCTACGAGCAGTACTTC.

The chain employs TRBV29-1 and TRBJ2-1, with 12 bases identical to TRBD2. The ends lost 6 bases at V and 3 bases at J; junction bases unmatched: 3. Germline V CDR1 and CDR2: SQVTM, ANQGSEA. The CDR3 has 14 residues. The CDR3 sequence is CSVELAGGYNEQFF. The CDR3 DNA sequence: TGCAGCGTAGAACTAGCGGGGGGCTACAATGAGCAGTTCTTC.

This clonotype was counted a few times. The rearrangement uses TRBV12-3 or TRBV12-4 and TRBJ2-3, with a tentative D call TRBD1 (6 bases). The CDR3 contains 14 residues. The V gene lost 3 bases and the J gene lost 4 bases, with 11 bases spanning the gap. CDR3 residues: CASSFYRVSDTQYF. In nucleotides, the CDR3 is TGTGCCAGCAGTTTTTACAGGGTCTCAGATACGCAGTATTTT.

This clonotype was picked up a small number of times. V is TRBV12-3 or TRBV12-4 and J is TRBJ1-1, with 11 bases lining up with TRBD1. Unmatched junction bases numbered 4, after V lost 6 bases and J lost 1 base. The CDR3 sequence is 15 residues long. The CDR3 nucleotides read TGTGCCAGCAGGGACGGACAGGGGGCGAACACTGAAGCTTTCTTT. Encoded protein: CASRDGQGANTEAFF.

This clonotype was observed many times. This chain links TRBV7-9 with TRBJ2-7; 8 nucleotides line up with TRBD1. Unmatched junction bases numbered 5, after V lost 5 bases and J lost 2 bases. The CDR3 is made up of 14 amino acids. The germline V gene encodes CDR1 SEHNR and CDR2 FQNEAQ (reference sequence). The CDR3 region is CASSHPGQAYEQYF. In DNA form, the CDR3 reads TGTGCCAGCAGCCATCCGGGACAGGCCTACGAGCAGTACTTC.

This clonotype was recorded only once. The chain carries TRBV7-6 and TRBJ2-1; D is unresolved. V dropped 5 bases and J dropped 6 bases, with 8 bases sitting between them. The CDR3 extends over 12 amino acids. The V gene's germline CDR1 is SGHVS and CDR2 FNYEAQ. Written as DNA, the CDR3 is TGTGCCAGCAGCCCCGGAGTCAATGAGCAGTTCTTC. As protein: CASSPGVNEQFF.

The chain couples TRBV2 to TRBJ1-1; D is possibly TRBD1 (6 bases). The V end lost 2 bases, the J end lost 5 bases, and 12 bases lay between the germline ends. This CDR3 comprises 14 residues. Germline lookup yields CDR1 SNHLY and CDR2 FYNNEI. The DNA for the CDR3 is TGTGCCAGCAGTGAAAAACCAGGGGTTACTGAAGCTTTCTTT. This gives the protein CASSEKPGVTEAFF.

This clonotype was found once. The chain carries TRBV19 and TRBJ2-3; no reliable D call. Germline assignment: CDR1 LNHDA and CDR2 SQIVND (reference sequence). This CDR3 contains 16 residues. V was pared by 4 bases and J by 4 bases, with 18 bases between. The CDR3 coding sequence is TGTGCCAGTAGTAATGGCCCGCGTCCTATCCCAGATACGCAGTATTTT. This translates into CASSNGPRPIPDTQYF.

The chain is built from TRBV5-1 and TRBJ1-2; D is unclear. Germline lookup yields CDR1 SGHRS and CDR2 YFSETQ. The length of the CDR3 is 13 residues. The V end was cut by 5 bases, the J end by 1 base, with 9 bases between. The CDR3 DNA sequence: TGCGCCAGCAGGTCTGGAGTTAACTATGGCTACACCTTC. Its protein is CASRSGVNYGYTF.

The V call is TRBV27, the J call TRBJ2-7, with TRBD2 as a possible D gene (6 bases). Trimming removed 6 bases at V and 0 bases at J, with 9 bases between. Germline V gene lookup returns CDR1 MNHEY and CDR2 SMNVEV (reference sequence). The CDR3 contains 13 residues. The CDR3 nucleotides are TGTGCCAGCAGGGGACTGAGCTCCTACGAGCAGTACTTC. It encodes CASRGLSSYEQYF.

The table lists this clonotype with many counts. CDR3 DNA: TGCGCCAGCAGCCGGACCTCGACTGCGCGTAGCGGGAACACAGATACGCAGTATTTT. Translation: CASSRTSTARSGNTDTQYF. The gene calls are TRBV4-1 and TRBJ2-3; 8 bases line up with TRBD2. The CDR3 covers 19 residues. Per germline, CDR1 MGHRA and CDR2 YSYEKL. Trimming removed 4 bases from V and 2 bases from J; junction bases left unmatched: 17.

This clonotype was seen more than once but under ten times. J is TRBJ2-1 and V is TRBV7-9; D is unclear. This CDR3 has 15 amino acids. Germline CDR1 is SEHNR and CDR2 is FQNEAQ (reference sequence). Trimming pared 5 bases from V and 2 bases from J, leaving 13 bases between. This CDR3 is CASSVLRRPYNEQFF. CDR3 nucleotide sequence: TGTGCCAGCAGCGTTTTAAGGAGACCCTACAATGAGCAGTTCTTC.

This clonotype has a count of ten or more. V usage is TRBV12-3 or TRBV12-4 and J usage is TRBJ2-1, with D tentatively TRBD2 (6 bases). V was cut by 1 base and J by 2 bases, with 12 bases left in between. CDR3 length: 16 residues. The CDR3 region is CASSLEASGAYNEQFF. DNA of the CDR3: TGTGCCAGCAGTTTAGAGGCATCGGGGGCCTACAATGAGCAGTTCTTC.

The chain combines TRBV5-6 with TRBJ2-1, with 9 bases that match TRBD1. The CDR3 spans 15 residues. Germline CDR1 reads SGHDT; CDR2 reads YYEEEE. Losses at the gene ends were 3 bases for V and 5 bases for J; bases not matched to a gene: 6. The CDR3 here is CASSWGQGADNEQFF. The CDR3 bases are TGTGCCAGCAGCTGGGGACAGGGAGCCGACAATGAGCAGTTCTTC.

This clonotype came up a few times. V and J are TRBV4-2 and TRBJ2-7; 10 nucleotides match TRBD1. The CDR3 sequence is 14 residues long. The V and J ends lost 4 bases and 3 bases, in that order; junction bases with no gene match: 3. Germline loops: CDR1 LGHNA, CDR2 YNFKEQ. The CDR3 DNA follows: TGTGCCAGCAGCCCCGGACAGGGGGGCTACGAGCAGTACTTC. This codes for CASSPGQGGYEQYF.

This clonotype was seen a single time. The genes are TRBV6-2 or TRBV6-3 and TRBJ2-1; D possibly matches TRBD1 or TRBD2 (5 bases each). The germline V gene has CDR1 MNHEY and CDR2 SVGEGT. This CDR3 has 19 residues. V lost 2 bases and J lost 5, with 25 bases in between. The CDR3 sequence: CASSYPSGQDTDRNNEQFF. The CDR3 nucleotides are TGTGCCAGCAGTTACCCGAGCGGCCAGGACACGGACCGTAACAATGAGCAGTTCTTC.